A selection of T cell receptor beta chains follows, all from one sample in a study of blood T cell repertoires in COVID-19. Sequencing was performed with immunoSEQ multiplex PCR; in TCRdb, only in-frame clones are kept and a portion is missing. The sample yields around 480,000 clones, around 88% seen once. Material: peripheral blood. The source of these receptors is a woman aged 45-65 years with COVID-19, enrolled during active disease. Each CDR3 is given with its conserved first and last residue. A D gene is named only where the DNA matches it firmly. Size is omitted from some rows. Given values are once, few, many or a class for expanded clones.

15	NA	TRBJ2-7	TRBV6-5	TRBD1	TGTGCCAGCAGTTACTCGGCTGGACAGGTGGGCGAGCAGTACTTC	CASSYSAGQVGEQYF
13	NA	TRBJ1-1	TRBV7-3	NA	TGTGCCAGCAGCTTACCAGGCGACACTGAAGCTTTCTTT	CASSLPGDTEAFF
16	NA	TRBJ2-7	TRBV4-1	TRBD1	TGCGCCAGCAGCCGAGTCTCAGACAGGGGAAGGAACGAGCAGTACTTC	CASSRVSDRGRNEQYF
14	NA	TRBJ1-2	TRBV9	TRBD1	TGTGCCAGCAGAGCTACAGGGGACTACTATGGCTACACCTTC	CASRATGDYYGYTF
14	once	TRBJ1-1	TRBV3-1/TRBV3-2	NA	TGTGCCAGCAGCCCCCCTACAGTGAACACTGAAGCTTTCTTT	CASSPPTVNTEAFF
14	NA	TRBJ1-4	TRBV19	TRBD1	TGTGCCAGTACCTCCGGGACAGGGGGAGAAAAACTGTTTTTT	CASTSGTGGEKLFF
15	NA	TRBJ2-2	TRBV2	TRBD2	TGTGCCAGCGGCGATCCGGGACTAGCGCCCGGGGAGCTGTTTTTT	CASGDPGLAPGELFF
15	NA	TRBJ1-3	TRBV9	NA	TGTGCCAGCAGCGCTGTTACCAGCTCTGGAAACACCATATATTTT	CASSAVTSSGNTIYF
15	NA	TRBJ2-2	TRBV2	NA	TGTGCCAGCCAAGAGCTGAACCTGAACACCGGGGAGCTGTTTTTT	CASQELNLNTGELFF
14	NA	TRBJ2-5	TRBV5-1	NA	TGCGCCAGCCGCCTATGGACAGCCCAAGAGACCCAGTACTTC	CASRLWTAQETQYF
14	NA	TRBJ1-2	TRBV5-6	NA	TGTGCCAGCAGCTATGTAGGGGATCCCTATGGCTACACCTTC	CASSYVGDPYGYTF
15	NA	TRBJ1-2	TRBV7-9	TRBD1	TGTGCCAGCAGCTCCTCCGGGACAGGGAACAATGGCTACACCTTC	CASSSSGTGNNGYTF
18	NA	TRBJ1-1	TRBV3-1/TRBV3-2	NA	TGTGCCAGCAGCCAAGTTGGCATCCGGGGACTTACAAACACTGAAGCTTTCTTT	CASSQVGIRGLTNTEAFF
12	NA	TRBJ1-2	TRBV30	NA	TGTGCCTGGAGTGCGGGGGGGTACGGCTACACCTTC	CAWSAGGYGYTF
17	NA	TRBJ2-2	TRBV4-2	TRBD2	TGTGCCAGCAGCCAAGATCTCGCAGCGGGGGGGCGTAGGGAGCTGTTTTTT	CASSQDLAAGGRRELFF
12	NA	TRBJ2-1	TRBV12-3/TRBV12-4	NA	TGTGCCAGCAGTTTTACAAACCCAGAGCAGTTCTTC	CASSFTNPEQFF
15	NA	TRBJ2-2	TRBV7-3	TRBD1	TGTGCCAGCAGAACCGGGACAGGGAGAACCGGGGAGCTGTTTTTT	CASRTGTGRTGELFF
15	NA	TRBJ1-4	TRBV18	TRBD1	TGTGCCAGCTCCCTAAGACAGGGGGGAAATGAAAAACTGTTTTTT	CASSLRQGGNEKLFF
12	NA	TRBJ1-1	TRBV6-5	NA	TGTGCCAGCAGTCCCGGAGGTCCCTCAGCTTTCTTT	CASSPGGPSAFF
15	NA	TRBJ1-1	TRBV27	NA	TGTGCCAGCAGTTTATCGGGCCCGGAGAACACTGAAGCTTTCTTT	CASSLSGPENTEAFF
12	NA	TRBJ1-4	TRBV11-2	NA	TGTGCCAGCCGTTGGGGCGATGAAAAACTGTTTTTT	CASRWGDEKLFF
11	NA	TRBJ2-3	TRBV10-3	NA	TGTGCCATCGGGGACTCAGATACGCAGTATTTT	CAIGDSDTQYF
16	NA	TRBJ1-1	TRBV5-1	NA	TGCGCCAGCAGCTGGCCACGGACAGAAGTGAACACTGAAGCTTTCTTT	CASSWPRTEVNTEAFF
13	NA	TRBJ1-1	TRBV12-3/TRBV12-4	NA	TGTGCCAGCAGTCTCCCCCCGGGAACTGAAGCTTTCTTT	CASSLPPGTEAFF
14	NA	TRBJ2-7	TRBV7-9	TRBD1	TGTGCCAGCAGCTCCGGACAGGGCTCCTACGAGCAGTACTTC	CASSSGQGSYEQYF
14	NA	TRBJ1-6	TRBV7-9	NA	TGTGCCAGCAGCTTAACCGCGGAGCATTCACCCCTCCACTTT	CASSLTAEHSPLHF
14	NA	TRBJ1-3	TRBV19	NA	TGTGCCAGTAGTATAGCAGACTCTGGAAACACCATATATTTT	CASSIADSGNTIYF
15	NA	TRBJ2-1	TRBV28	TRBD2	TGTGCCAGCACTTCGACTAGCGGGGGGCTAAATGAGCAGTTCTTC	CASTSTSGGLNEQFF
14	NA	TRBJ1-1	TRBV30	TRBD1	TGTGCCTGGAGTTACGGACAGGGTGGGACTGAAGCTTTCTTT	CAWSYGQGGTEAFF
14	few	TRBJ1-5	TRBV2	TRBD1	TGTGCCAGCAGTCTGGGACAGAAGAATCAGCCCCAGCATTTT	CASSLGQKNQPQHF
14	NA	TRBJ2-2	TRBV20-1	TRBD2	TGCAGTGCTAGTGCGGGGGGGCTTGGCGGGGAGCTGTTTTTT	CSASAGGLGGELFF
14	NA	TRBJ2-1	TRBV19	NA	TGTGCCAGTAGTATAGCACCGGCGGACAATGAGCAGTTCTTC	CASSIAPADNEQFF
16	NA	TRBJ1-2	TRBV6-5	NA	TGTGCCAGCAGTTACGGCGGCAGGGTCGGCAGCTATGGCTACACCTTC	CASSYGGRVGSYGYTF
15	NA	TRBJ1-2	TRBV19	NA	TGTGCCAGTAGTATCGGAACAGGCTTTTCCGATGGCTACACCTTC	CASSIGTGFSDGYTF
11	NA	TRBJ1-3	TRBV30	TRBD1	TGTGCCTGGACAACAGGGGCAGGACAGTATTTT	CAWTTGAGQYF
15	NA	TRBJ1-1	TRBV6-5	TRBD1	TGTGCCAGCAGTTACTCTCTACAGGGGGGGTTTGAAGCTTTCTTT	CASSYSLQGGFEAFF
15	NA	TRBJ2-1	TRBV5-1	TRBD2	TGCGCCAGCAGCTCCTCCGGGACTAGCGCTACGGAGGAGTTCTTC	CASSSSGTSATEEFF
21	few	TRBJ2-2	TRBV6-2/TRBV6-3	TRBD1	TGTGCCAGCAGTTACACGACCTCTGCAACCACTACAGGGGTTAACACCGGGGAGCTGTTTTTT	CASSYTTSATTTGVNTGELFF
14	NA	TRBJ2-7	TRBV5-6	TRBD2	TGTGCCAGCAGCTTGCCTAGCGGGAGCTACGAGCAGTACTTC	CASSLPSGSYEQYF
16	NA	TRBJ2-7	TRBV27	TRBD1	TGTGCCAGCAGTTTAGGGGACAGGACCTCGTCCTACGAGCAGTACTTC	CASSLGDRTSSYEQYF